This T cell receptor beta chain was observed in a study of shared clonotypes between healthy human individuals. About the research overall: The donors, a couple of women and a few men, were aged 18 to 49.

As to this clone: Antigen unknown.

The CDR3 is 15 residues long. Germline V gives CDR1 SGHTA, CDR2 FQGTGA. The J segment lost 3 bases and the V segment lost 4 bases, leaving 4 bases of the junction unmatched. Execution of the assay was at deep level. This table comes from immunoSEQ multiplex PCR, and its TCRdb copy is limited to in-frame clones, with some not included. The sample records approximately 510,000 clones, less than 85% being singletons. General study points: The authors sampled blood alone, and tissue repertoires likely differ.

The sequence derives from a woman in her thirties or forties in good health. Some clones in this sample may be carry-over from other donors' samples. Sequenced sample: PBMCs. The J gene is TRBJ2-2, the V gene TRBV7-3, with TRBD2 matching over 8 bases. The CDR3: CASSYQAGDTGELFF. The DNA for the CDR3 is TGTGCCAGCAGCTACCAAGCGGGAGACACCGGGGAGCTGTTTTTT.